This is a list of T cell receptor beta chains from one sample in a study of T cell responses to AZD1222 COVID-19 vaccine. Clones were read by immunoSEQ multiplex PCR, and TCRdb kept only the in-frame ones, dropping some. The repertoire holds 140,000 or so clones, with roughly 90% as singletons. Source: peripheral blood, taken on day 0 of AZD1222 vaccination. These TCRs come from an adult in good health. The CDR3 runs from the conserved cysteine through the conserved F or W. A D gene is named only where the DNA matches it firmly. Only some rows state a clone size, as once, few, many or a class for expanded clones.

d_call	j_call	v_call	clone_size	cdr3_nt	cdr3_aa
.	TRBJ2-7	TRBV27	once	TGTGCCAGCTACAGTGGGCCTTACGAGCAGTACTTC	CASYSGPYEQYF
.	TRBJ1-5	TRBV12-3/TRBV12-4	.	TGTGCCAGCAGTTTAGTGGGGCAGCCCCAGCATTTT	CASSLVGQPQHF
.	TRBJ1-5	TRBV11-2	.	TGTGCCAGCAGCCTAGGACCCCATCAGCCCCAGCATTTT	CASSLGPHQPQHF
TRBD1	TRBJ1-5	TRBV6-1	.	TGTGCCAGCAGTGAGACAGGGGCAAGTCAGCCCCAGCATTTT	CASSETGASQPQHF
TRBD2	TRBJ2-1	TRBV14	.	TGTGCCAGCAGCCAAGGAGGCCTAGCGGACACCTACAATGAGCAGTTCTTC	CASSQGGLADTYNEQFF
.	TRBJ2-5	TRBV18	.	TGTGCCAGCTCACCTCCTCGGGGCGGGGAGACCCAGTACTTC	CASSPPRGGETQYF
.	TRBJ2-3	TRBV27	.	TGTGCCAGCAGTTATGGGACATACTCCACAGATACGCAGTATTTT	CASSYGTYSTDTQYF
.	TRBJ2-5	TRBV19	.	TGTGCCAGTAGTATGGTCCGAGATCAAGAGACCCAGTACTTC	CASSMVRDQETQYF
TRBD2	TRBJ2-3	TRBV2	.	TGTGCCAGCAGTGAATGGGGTCTAGCGGGACCATCCACAGATACGCAGTATTTT	CASSEWGLAGPSTDTQYF
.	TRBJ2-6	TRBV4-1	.	TGCGCCAGCGGAAGGACTGCTGGGGCCAACGTCCTGACTTTC	CASGRTAGANVLTF
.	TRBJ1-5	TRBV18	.	TGTGCCAGCTCACCACGACAGATCTCGGATCAGCCCCAGCATTTT	CASSPRQISDQPQHF
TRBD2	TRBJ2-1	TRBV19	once	TGTGCCAGTAGTGATCGGGGAGGGGTCGGGAATGAGCAGTTCTTC	CASSDRGGVGNEQFF
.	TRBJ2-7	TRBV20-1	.	TGCAGTGCCAGTGAGGGGCTAGCGTACGAGCAGTACTTC	CSASEGLAYEQYF
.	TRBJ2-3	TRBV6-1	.	TGTGCCAGCAGTGAAGCCCGGACTTCTAGCACAGATACGCAGTATTTT	CASSEARTSSTDTQYF
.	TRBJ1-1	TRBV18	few	TGTGCCAGCTCACCAAGCGTAATTGACAGCTCTAACACTGAAGCTTTCTTT	CASSPSVIDSSNTEAFF
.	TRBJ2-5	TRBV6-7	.	TGTGCCAGCAGTCCCCCGGCTCGGGGCTCAGAGACCCAGTACTTC	CASSPPARGSETQYF
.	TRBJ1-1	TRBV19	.	TGTGCCAGTAGTAGGCAGGGAAGGGGGAACACTGAAGCTTTCTTT	CASSRQGRGNTEAFF
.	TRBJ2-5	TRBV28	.	TGTGCCACCGGATTTTGGGGCCAAGAGACCCAGTACTTC	CATGFWGQETQYF
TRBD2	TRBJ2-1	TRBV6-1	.	TGTACCAGCAGTGGCTTGGGGACACTAGCGGACCGTGATGAGCAGTTCTTC	CTSSGLGTLADRDEQFF
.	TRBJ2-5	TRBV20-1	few	TGCAGTGCTAGAGATCCCAGGACCCAGTACTTC	CSARDPRTQYF
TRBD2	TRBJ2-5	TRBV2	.	TGTGCCAGCAGTGCCAGACGGGAGGGCCAAGAGACCCAGTACTTC	CASSARREGQETQYF
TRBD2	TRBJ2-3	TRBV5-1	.	TGCGCCAGCACCCTGGGGGGGTATAGTACAGATACGCAGTATTTT	CASTLGGYSTDTQYF
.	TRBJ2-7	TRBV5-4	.	TGTGCCAGCAGCTCATATGGGACCTACGAGCAGTACTTC	CASSSYGTYEQYF
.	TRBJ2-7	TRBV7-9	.	TGTGCCAGCAGCTTAGGCAGGGACGGGGAGCAGTACTTC	CASSLGRDGEQYF
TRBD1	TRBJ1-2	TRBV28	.	TGTGCCAGCAGTATCGACAGGGGAGGTTATGGCTACACCTTC	CASSIDRGGYGYTF
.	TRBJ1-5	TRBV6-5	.	TGTGCCAGCAGTTCCGGGGGGAAAGGGAATCAGCCCCAGCATTTT	CASSSGGKGNQPQHF
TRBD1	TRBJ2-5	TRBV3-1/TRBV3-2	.	TGTGCCAGCAGCCAAGTACAGGGGGAGAGGACCCAGTACTTC	CASSQVQGERTQYF
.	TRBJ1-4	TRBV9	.	TGTGCCAGCAGCGTTGACAGAGACTCTAATGAAAAACTGTTTTTT	CASSVDRDSNEKLFF
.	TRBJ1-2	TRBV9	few	TGTGCCAGCAGTTCCAGTAGGGGTGACAACTATGGCTACACCTTC	CASSSSRGDNYGYTF